Listed below are T cell receptor beta chains from one sample, sequenced in a study of beta chain features in type 1 diabetes. TCRdb's table, derived via immunoSEQ multiplex PCR, lists solely in-frame clones and lacks some. Of 60,000 to 75,000 clones in the sample, about 55% were seen once. The sequenced material came from Tregs from blood. All receptors come from a woman aged 18-29 years in good health. The CDR3 runs from the conserved cysteine through the conserved F or W. Fields, in order: V gene, J gene, CDR3 protein.

>TRBV18|TRBJ1-3
CASSPLSGGVENTIYF
>TRBV5-6|TRBJ2-3
CASSSKRERSDTQYF
>TRBV29-1|TRBJ2-3
CSVDSLAEDTQYF
>TRBV5-6|TRBJ1-5
CASSLKGGGNQPQHF
>TRBV2|TRBJ1-5
CASSDQYDQPQHF
>TRBV18|TRBJ2-1
CASSLDRGEQFF
>TRBV5-1|TRBJ1-3
CASSFRGSGFSGNTIYF
>TRBV7-9|TRBJ2-1
CASSFLGTGVNEQFF
>TRBV2|TRBJ1-1
CASSGQLNTEAFF
>TRBV7-8|TRBJ1-1
CASSLQLNTEAFF
>TRBV2|TRBJ2-2
CASSGTVLNTGELFF
>TRBV5-1|TRBJ1-1
CASSQTGGTEAFF
>TRBV5-1|.
CASSFISYEQYF
>TRBV6-5|TRBJ1-1
CASSYYGTANTEAFF
>TRBV5-1|TRBJ1-2
CASSFVTSNYGYTF
>TRBV9|TRBJ2-3
CASNRAYTDTQYF
>TRBV30|TRBJ2-1
CAWSFGRMGGRGQFF
>TRBV7-8|TRBJ2-7
CASSLLGGKSYEQYF
>TRBV2|TRBJ2-7
CASSSGTGEAEQYF
>TRBV2|TRBJ2-2
CATQGAWTGELFF
>TRBV13|TRBJ2-7
CASSRSFPPYEQYF
>TRBV5-4|TRBJ2-1
CASSLATLAGLYNEQFF
>TRBV6-6|TRBJ1-5
CASSPGQGFNQPQHF
>TRBV5-6|TRBJ1-2
CASSRRGAAVEGYTF
>TRBV29-1|TRBJ2-5
CSVERGKETQYF
>TRBV6-5|TRBJ1-1
CASSETGVYTEAFF
>TRBV18|TRBJ1-2
CASSPQGGGYTF
>TRBV7-8|TRBJ2-7
CASSLATGTLSSYEQYF
>TRBV2|TRBJ1-5
CASGRGGNQPQHF
>TRBV7-5|TRBJ1-1
CASSLNRGTAFF
>TRBV28|TRBJ1-2
CASSFSGGVGNYGYTF
>TRBV5-1|TRBJ2-5
CASSLERRGKETQYF
>TRBV5-1|TRBJ2-5
CASSPGQETQYF
>TRBV5-1|TRBJ2-3
CASSLHGGGPAGKQYF
>TRBV10-3|TRBJ2-3
CAISEGLADTDTQYF
>TRBV7-9|TRBJ1-1
CASSLEGGYTEAFF
>TRBV10-3|TRBJ1-1
CAITAGQLNTEAFF
>TRBV7-9|TRBJ2-7
CASSPPPGLAYEQYF
>TRBV6-5|TRBJ1-5
CASSGGRVGGQPQHF
>TRBV18|.
CASSGDRGSYEQYF
>TRBV6-1|TRBJ1-4
CASSRTGEGEKLFF
>TRBV7-9|TRBJ2-7
CASSLGTISYEQYF
>TRBV19|.
CASSIGHSGGLSYEQYF
>TRBV7-9|TRBJ2-7
CASSPSGTSGSHEQYF
>TRBV10-3|TRBJ2-3
CAISESLRTSFTDTQYF